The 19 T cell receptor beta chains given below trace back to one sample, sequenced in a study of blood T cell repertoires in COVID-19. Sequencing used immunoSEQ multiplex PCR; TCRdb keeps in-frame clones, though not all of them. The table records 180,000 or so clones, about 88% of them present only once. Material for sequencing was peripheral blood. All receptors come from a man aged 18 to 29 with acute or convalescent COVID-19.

For the CDR3, the DNA is TGTGCCAGCAGAATAGCGGGGGGGCCTCGAGAGACCCAGTACTTC. Amino acids: CASRIAGGPRETQYF. J is TRBJ2-5 and V is TRBV27; TRBD2 agrees at 11 bases. Germline CDR1 reads MNHEY; CDR2 reads SMNVEV (reference sequence). V gave up 6 bases and J gave up 4 bases; unmatched junction bases: 7. The CDR3 runs to 15 residues.

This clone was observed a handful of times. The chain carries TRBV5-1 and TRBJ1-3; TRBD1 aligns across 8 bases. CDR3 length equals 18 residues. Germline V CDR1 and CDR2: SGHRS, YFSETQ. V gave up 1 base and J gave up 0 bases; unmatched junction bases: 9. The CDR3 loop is CASSLIYRGELSGNTIYF. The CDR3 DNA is TGCGCCAGCAGCTTGATTTACAGGGGGGAACTCTCTGGAAACACCATATATTTT.

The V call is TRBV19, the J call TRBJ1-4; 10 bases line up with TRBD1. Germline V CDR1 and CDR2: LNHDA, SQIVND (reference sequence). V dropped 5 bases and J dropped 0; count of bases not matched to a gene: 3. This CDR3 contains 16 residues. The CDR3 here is CASSPGTGATNEKLFF. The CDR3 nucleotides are TGTGCCAGTAGTCCCGGGACAGGGGCAACTAATGAAAAACTGTTTTTT.

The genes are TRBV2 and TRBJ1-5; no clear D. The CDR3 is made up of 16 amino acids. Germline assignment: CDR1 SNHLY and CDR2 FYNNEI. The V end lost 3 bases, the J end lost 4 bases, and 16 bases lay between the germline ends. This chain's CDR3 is CASSDLGGGLNQPQHF. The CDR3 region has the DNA TGTGCCAGCAGTGATCTTGGAGGTGGCCTTAATCAGCCCCAGCATTTT.

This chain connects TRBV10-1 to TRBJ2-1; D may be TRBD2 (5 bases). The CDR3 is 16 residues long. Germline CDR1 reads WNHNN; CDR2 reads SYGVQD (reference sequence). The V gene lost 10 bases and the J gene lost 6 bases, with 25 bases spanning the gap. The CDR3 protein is CATFRGERQGLNEQFF. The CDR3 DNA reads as TGCGCCACCTTCCGTGGGGAGCGACAAGGTCTCAATGAGCAGTTCTTC.

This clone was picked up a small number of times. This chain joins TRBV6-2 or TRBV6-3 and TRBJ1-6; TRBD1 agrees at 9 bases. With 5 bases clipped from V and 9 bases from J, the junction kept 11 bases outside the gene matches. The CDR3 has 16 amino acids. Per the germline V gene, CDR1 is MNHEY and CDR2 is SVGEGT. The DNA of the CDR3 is TGTGCCAGCAGTCCCGCCCGATCGACAGGGGGTTCACCCCTCCACTTT. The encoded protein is CASSPARSTGGSPLHF.

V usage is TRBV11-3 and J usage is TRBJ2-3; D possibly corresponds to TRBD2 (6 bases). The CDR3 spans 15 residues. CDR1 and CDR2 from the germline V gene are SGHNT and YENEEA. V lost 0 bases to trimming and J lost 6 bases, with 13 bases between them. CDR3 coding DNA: TGTGCCAGCAGCTTAGACAGCGGGCCACGGGATACGCAGTATTTT. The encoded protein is CASSLDSGPRDTQYF.

The CDR3 coding sequence is TGTGCCAGCAGCTTAGTATTTGGGCTAGCGGCGGAGTTGGATACGCAGTATTTT. Its protein product is CASSLVFGLAAELDTQYF. The genes are TRBV7-9 and TRBJ2-3; 7 nucleotides align to TRBD2. The germline CDR1 and CDR2 sequences are SEHNR and FQNEAQ (reference sequence). The V segment lost 1 base and the J segment 6 bases; nucleotides outside the gene matches: 16. The CDR3 contains 18 residues.

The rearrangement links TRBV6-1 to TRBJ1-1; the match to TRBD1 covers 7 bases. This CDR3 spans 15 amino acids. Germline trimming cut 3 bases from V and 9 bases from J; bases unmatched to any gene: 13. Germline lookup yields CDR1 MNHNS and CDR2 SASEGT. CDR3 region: CASSESYRGTSKAFF. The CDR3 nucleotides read TGTGCCAGCAGTGAGAGCTACAGGGGTACCAGTAAAGCTTTCTTT.

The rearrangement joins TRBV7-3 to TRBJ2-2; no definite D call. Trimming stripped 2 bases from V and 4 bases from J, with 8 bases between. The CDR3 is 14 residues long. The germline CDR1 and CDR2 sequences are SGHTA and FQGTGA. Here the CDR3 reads CASSLQQSTGELFF. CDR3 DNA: TGTGCCAGCAGCTTACAACAGTCCACCGGGGAGCTGTTTTTT.

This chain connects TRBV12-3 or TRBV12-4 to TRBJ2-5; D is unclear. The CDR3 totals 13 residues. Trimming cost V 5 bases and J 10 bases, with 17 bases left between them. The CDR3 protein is CASSPQNTLSQYF. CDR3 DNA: TGTGCCAGCAGTCCTCAAAATACCCTGAGCCAGTACTTC.

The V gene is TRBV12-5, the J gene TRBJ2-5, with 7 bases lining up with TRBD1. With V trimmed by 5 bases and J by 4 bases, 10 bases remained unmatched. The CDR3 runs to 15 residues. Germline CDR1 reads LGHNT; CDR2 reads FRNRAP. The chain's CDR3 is CASGSTGVLVETQYF. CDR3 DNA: TGTGCTAGTGGTAGTACAGGGGTTCTCGTAGAGACCCAGTACTTC.

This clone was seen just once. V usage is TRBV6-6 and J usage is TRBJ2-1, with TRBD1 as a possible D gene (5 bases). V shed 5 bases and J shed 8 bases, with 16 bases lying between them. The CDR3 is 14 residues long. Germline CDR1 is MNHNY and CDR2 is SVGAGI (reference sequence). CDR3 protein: CASSPLGLDHEQFF. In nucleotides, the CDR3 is TGTGCCAGCAGTCCCCTGGGGCTAGACCATGAGCAGTTCTTC.

For the CDR3, the DNA is TGTGCAAGTCGCTTAGCGCGGGAGCAGGAGAACACTGAAGCTTTCTTT. This sequence encodes CASRLAREQENTEAFF. This chain joins TRBV12-2 and TRBJ1-1. TRBV12-2 is annotated as a pseudogene. The CDR3 sequence is 16 residues long.

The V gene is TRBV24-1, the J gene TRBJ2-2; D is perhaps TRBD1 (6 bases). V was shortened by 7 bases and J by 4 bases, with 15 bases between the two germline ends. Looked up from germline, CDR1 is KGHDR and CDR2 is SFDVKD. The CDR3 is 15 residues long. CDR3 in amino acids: CATSLGGAGTGELFF. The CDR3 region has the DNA TGTGCCACCAGCCTTGGGGGCGCGGGCACCGGGGAGCTGTTTTTT.

CDR3 sequence (DNA): TGTGCCAGCAGCTTAGCGTCCATTTCCGAGCAGTACGTC. Protein product: CASSLASISEQYV. The chain links TRBV7-9 to TRBJ2-7, with no clear D. The CDR3 covers 13 residues. Trimming pared 0 bases from V and 6 bases from J, leaving 9 bases between. Germline lookup yields CDR1 SEHNR and CDR2 FQNEAQ (reference sequence).

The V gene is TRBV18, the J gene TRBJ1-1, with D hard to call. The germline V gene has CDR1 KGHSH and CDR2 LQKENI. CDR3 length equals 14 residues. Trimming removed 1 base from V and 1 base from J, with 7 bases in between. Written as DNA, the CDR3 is TGTGCCAGCTCACCACTAGTGAGGAACACTGAAGCTTTCTTT. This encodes CASSPLVRNTEAFF. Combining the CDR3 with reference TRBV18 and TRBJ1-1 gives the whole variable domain NAGVMQNPRHLVRRRGQEARLRCSPMKGHSHVYWYRQLPEEGLKFMVYLQKENIIDESGMPKERFSAEFPKEGPSILRIQQVVRGDSAAYFCASSPLVRNTEAFFGQGTRLTVV.

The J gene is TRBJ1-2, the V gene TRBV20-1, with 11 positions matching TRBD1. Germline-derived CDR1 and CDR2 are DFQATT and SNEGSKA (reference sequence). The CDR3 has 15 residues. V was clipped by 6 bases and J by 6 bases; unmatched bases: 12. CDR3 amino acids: CSASRTDRGLNGYTF. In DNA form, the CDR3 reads TGCAGTGCAAGTAGAACGGACAGGGGGCTTAATGGCTACACCTTC.

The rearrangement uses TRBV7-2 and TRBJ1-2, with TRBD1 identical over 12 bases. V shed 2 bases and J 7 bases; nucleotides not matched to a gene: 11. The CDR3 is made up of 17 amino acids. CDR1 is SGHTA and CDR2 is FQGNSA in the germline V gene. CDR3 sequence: CASSLPYRDRGRSGYTF. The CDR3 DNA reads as TGTGCCAGCAGCTTACCTTACCGGGACAGGGGGCGTTCTGGCTACACCTTC.